The source of this T cell receptor beta chain is a study of CD8 T cells in ankylosing spondylitis. TCR beta libraries were made by quantitative 5'-RACE with molecular barcodes. TCRdb reprocessed the 5' RACE reads via MiXCR and lists one record per CDR3 protein. The sample includes about 500,000 distinct CDR3 sequences, about an eighth of them seen just once. This clonotype was recorded at least ten times. Its cognate antigen is unknown. The V gene's germline CDR1 is SNHLY and CDR2 FYNNEI. The junction had 6 bases not matched to a gene; V was cut back by 5 bases and J by 4 bases. This CDR3 spans 16 amino acids. Study findings and constraints: Earlier work had already found some motif variants in reactive arthritis synovial fluid and blood. A TCR beta motif of eight or nine highly homologous variants seemed to mark ankylosing spondylitis blood. Matched synovial fluid from ankylosing spondylitis patients was reported to be enriched for disease-linked clones.

The chain couples TRBV2 to TRBJ2-3, with 13 bases matching TRBD2. Sequencing input: blood, either unsorted or a sorted T cell fraction (not recorded which). The source of this sequence is a male donor with ankylosing spondylitis. CDR3 protein: CASSPGLAGVADTQYF. The CDR3 nucleotides are TGTGCCAGCAGTCCTGGACTAGCGGGAGTTGCAGATACGCAGTATTTT.